A single count supports the clone carrying this T cell receptor (beta chain). Its specificity is not known. The data derive from a study of T cells in Graves' hyperthyroidism and ophthalmopathy. Study-wide points: In simple terms, a model built on 13 V-J features told ophthalmopathy apart from stable hyperthyroidism. Blood samples included most of the expanded thyroid clonotypes exceeding 0.001.

The CDR3 runs to 17 residues. The V and J ends lost 2 bases and 5 bases respectively, with 22 bases between them. Per the germline V gene, CDR1 is LNHDA and CDR2 is SQIVND (reference sequence). What was amplified from RNA transcripts were TCR beta CDR3 regions. The HTBI primer set was used in a first-round RT-PCR of the TCR CDR3. TCRdb called the multiplex PCR reads again in MiXCR, with one record for every CDR3 protein. This table has about 400,000 distinct CDR3 sequences, more than 12% appearing once. Diagnosis rested on symptoms, serum thyroxine and TRAb, thyroid ultrasound, and orbital computed tomography. PBMCs were collected from a roughly 9.7 ml volume of fresh peripheral blood.

V and J are TRBV19 and TRBJ2-7; D gene ambiguous. The sample comprised blood. This TCR was sampled from a woman aged 30 to 39 with Graves' hyperthyroidism. In DNA form, the CDR3 reads TGTGCCAGTAGTATATTCCCCCGGACCCGAGTGATGGACGAGCAGTACTTC. Translating it yields CASSIFPRTRVMDEQYF.